This paragraph covers one TCR beta chain sequence. The antigen it binds to is not known. It has no much larger one-base neighbor in the sample; base qualities were not kept. The data were taken from a study of technical replicates of blood from several donors (dated 2017 in TCRdb). The germline V gene (reference sequence) gives CDR1 as SGHNT and CDR2 as YYREEE. The CDR3 covers 13 residues, taking in both the cysteine and the phenylalanine. Only CDR3 DNA is held: 39 bases, read in frame from base 1. Trimming costs V 0 bases and J 5 bases, and their ends lie 8 bases apart. The library came from the immunoSEQ multiplex PCR assay. TCRdb obtained this table from immuneACCESS and retained in-frame rearrangements with V and J assigned. These tables miss some clones; where compared with another copy, unresolved V genes account for less than half of the shortfall, and the remainder is unexplained. For this sample the table gives about 93,000 clones, of which 95% were detected only once. The ten most abundant clones make up 0.2% to 0.3% of the sample.

This TCR was sampled from a human donor in good health. The rearrangement joined TRBV5-4 to TRBJ1-2; a tentative D call is TRBD1 (5 bases match). The source material was T cells isolated from PBMCs. For the CDR3, the sequence is CASSLEGHYGYTF. DNA sequence: TGTGCCAGCAGCTTGGAGGGGCATTATGGCTACACCTTC.